The rows below give T cell receptor beta chains drawn from one sample of a study of blood T cell repertoires in COVID-19. Sequencing used immunoSEQ multiplex PCR; TCRdb keeps in-frame clones, though not all of them. Here the sample spans 150,000 to 200,000 clones, 80% to 90% being singletons. Source material: peripheral blood. The receptor source for this set is a man in his sixties or seventies with active or convalescent COVID-19. Both conserved end residues are trimmed from each CDR3. A clone size is listed for some rows: how often the clone was seen (once, few, many), or a class if it is expanded.

j_call v_call clone_size cdr3_aa
TRBJ2-5 TRBV7-7 . ASSLGGGETQY
TRBJ1-5 TRBV6-2/TRBV6-3 . ASSYSGGGAFTQPQH
TRBJ1-5 TRBV19 . ASSIAGGSRSSNQPQH
TRBJ1-6 TRBV6-1 . ASSDMLWTNNSPLH
TRBJ2-2 TRBV7-2 . ASRDGRVSNTGELF
TRBJ2-3 TRBV27 . ATQGALTDTQY
TRBJ1-1 TRBV3-1/TRBV3-2 . ASSPGGTEAF
TRBJ2-7 TRBV30 . AWSGMRELGQYEQY
TRBJ2-2 TRBV7-8 . ASSLALHGGIGELF
TRBJ1-6 TRBV2 . ASSEMGQGPSPLH
TRBJ1-5 TRBV6-1 few ASSEGAGNQPQH
TRBJ1-5 TRBV24-1 . ATSRLGTGDQPQH
TRBJ2-7 TRBV28 . ASSSPGTSGSYEQY
TRBJ2-3 TRBV18 . ASSPGLAGLTDTQY
TRBJ1-2 TRBV6-5 . ASRGAVYGYT
TRBJ2-7 TRBV6-5 . ASSWGQGPYEQY
TRBJ1-6 TRBV5-1 . ASSLEQGVGSPLH
TRBJ1-6 TRBV4-3 . ASSQVRLPNGNSPLH
TRBJ2-5 TRBV20-1 . SARRETQY
TRBJ2-6 TRBV7-9 . ASSLWTGGAGANVLT
TRBJ2-3 TRBV5-1 . ASSSLGLATDTQY
TRBJ2-1 TRBV12-3/TRBV12-4 . ASRETENEQF
TRBJ1-5 TRBV6-2/TRBV6-3 . ASSYHPQTGPGQPQH
TRBJ1-5 TRBV28 . ASTRTGMGQPQH
TRBJ1-1 TRBV19 . ASKPQMNTEAF
TRBJ2-3 TRBV11-3 . ASSLTSGGAPDTQY
TRBJ2-7 TRBV30 once ASGTGAYEQY
TRBJ2-7 TRBV20-1 . SASLGQSYEQY
TRBJ2-1 TRBV7-9 . ASLNAREAVYNEQF
TRBJ2-7 TRBV10-3 . AIKGDRGEEYEQY
TRBJ1-1 TRBV5-4 . ASSFSLNTEAF
TRBJ1-2 TRBV28 . ASTYGQFYGYT
TRBJ1-2 TRBV6-5 . ASNLDRDYGYT
TRBJ2-1 TRBV5-1 . ASSLVGGSSYNEQF
TRBJ2-7 TRBV21-1 . ASSKARGY
TRBJ1-1 TRBV2 . ASMQGVNTEAF
TRBJ2-7 TRBV6-7 few ASIAGPYEQY
TRBJ1-1 TRBV11-2 . ASSLRPQGTNTEAF
TRBJ2-7 TRBV5-6 . ASSLGSGMYEQY
TRBJ2-2 TRBV5-1 . ASSLAQVKTGELF
TRBJ2-1 TRBV6-6 . ASSPEGPGGYNEQF
TRBJ2-2 TRBV4-1 . ASSLNPGQTNTGELF
TRBJ2-5 TRBV9 . ASSVVPGIETQY
TRBJ2-2 TRBV9 . ASSESGLGSAGELF
TRBJ1-3 TRBV24-1 . ATSERTGATPGNTIY
TRBJ2-7 TRBV14 . ASLVEQY
TRBJ2-3 TRBV9 once ASSPMALYTTDTQY
TRBJ2-5 TRBV2 . ASSVNYRMTEY
TRBJ1-1 TRBV9 . ASSAIGDSKAF
TRBJ1-2 TRBV6-1 . ASSENRERF
TRBJ1-2 TRBV16 . ASSQLGADYGYT
TRBJ1-5 TRBV19 . ASSGGARGGGSNQPQH
TRBJ2-1 TRBV5-1 . ASSPGTNNYNEQF
TRBJ2-3 TRBV7-2 . ASSLTGPDTQY
TRBJ1-1 TRBV5-1 . ASSLAPGTEAF